This T cell receptor beta chain is drawn from a study of radiotherapy plus CTLA-4 blockade in lung cancer. The study's findings and limits: Reportedly, early blood T cell clone dynamics best predicted response, with interferon-beta.

V was trimmed by 0 bases and J by 4 bases, leaving 5 bases between them. The length of the CDR3 is 13 residues. Looked up from germline, CDR1 is SGDLS and CDR2 is YYNGEE. Method: immunoSEQ multiplex PCR; TCRdb's copy keeps in-frame clones and lacks some. The data contain tens of thousands of clones, around 87% of them seen just once; the ten biggest clones take up around 0.85%. Turning to this clone: The antigen remains unidentified.

The chain uses TRBV9 and TRBJ1-5; D uncertain. The TCR originated in a human donor with non-small cell lung cancer who had stable disease on radiotherapy plus ipilimumab. Here the sequenced sample was peripheral blood, taken from a patient treated with radiotherapy plus ipilimumab. CDR3 region: CASSVGVNQPQHF. CDR3 DNA: TGTGCCAGCAGCGTAGGCGTGAATCAGCCCCAGCATTTT.